This is a list of T cell receptor beta chains from one sample in a study of graft-versus-host responses after intestinal transplantation. The repertoire was sequenced with immunoSEQ multiplex PCR; TCRdb's copy has only in-frame clones and lacks some. The table includes some 13,000 clones, just under 85% detected once. The material sequenced was PBMCs, taken after intestinal transplantation. These receptors originate from a human patient who received an intestinal transplant, so some T cells may come from the graft donor. Each CDR3 is given with its conserved first and last residue. D genes are given only for firm matches. Size values are once, few and many counts, or a class for expanded clones, and some rows have none.

clone size | J gene | D gene | V gene | CDR3 protein | CDR3 DNA
once | TRBJ2-3 | . | TRBV5-1 | CASSLTSGGSDTQYF | TGCGCCAGCAGCTTAACTAGTGGGGGCTCAGATACGCAGTATTTT
. | TRBJ2-7 | TRBD1 | TRBV5-8 | CASSTGQGDEQYF | TGTGCCAGCAGTACGGGACAGGGTGACGAGCAGTACTTC
. | TRBJ2-7 | . | TRBV5-1 | CASSLVQGHEQYF | TGCGCCAGCAGCTTGGTACAGGGCCACGAGCAGTACTTC
. | TRBJ2-5 | TRBD2 | TRBV7-8 | CASSPREAGLQETQYF | TGTGCCAGCAGCCCCCGGGAAGCGGGGCTCCAAGAGACCCAGTACTTC
. | TRBJ2-1 | TRBD2 | TRBV14 | CASSPGTGLAAPGPYNEQFF | TGTGCCAGCAGCCCCGGGACAGGACTAGCGGCCCCGGGTCCTTACAATGAGCAGTTCTTC
. | TRBJ2-7 | . | TRBV20-1 | CSAVLSLEQYF | TGCAGTGCTGTACTTTCACTCGAGCAGTACTTC
. | TRBJ2-3 | TRBD2 | TRBV9 | CASSVHQTSGRADTQYF | TGTGCCAGCAGCGTTCACCAGACTAGCGGGAGGGCAGATACGCAGTATTTT
. | TRBJ2-7 | . | TRBV11-2 | CASSRAPGTSFYEQYF | TGTGCCAGCAGCCGCGCCCCCGGGACATCGTTCTACGAGCAGTACTTC
. | TRBJ2-3 | TRBD2 | TRBV10-1 | CASRGSGSDTQYF | TGCGCCAGCAGGGGTAGCGGGAGCGATACGCAGTATTTT
. | TRBJ2-7 | . | TRBV27 | CASSLIGGQGNEQYF | TGTGCCAGCAGTTTAATCGGGGGGCAAGGAAACGAGCAGTACTTC
once | TRBJ2-7 | . | TRBV30 | CAWSVTGLGEQYF | TGTGCCTGGAGTGTAACGGGCTTGGGGGAGCAGTACTTC
few | TRBJ1-1 | TRBD1 | TRBV7-6 | CASSFNRGGTEAFF | TGTGCCAGCAGCTTCAACAGGGGAGGGACTGAAGCTTTCTTT
. | TRBJ2-7 | TRBD2 | TRBV6-5 | CASSYSLAGSYEQYF | TGTGCCAGCAGTTACTCGCTAGCGGGATCCTACGAGCAGTACTTC
. | TRBJ1-2 | TRBD1 | TRBV2 | CATADRAGDTF | TGTGCCACCGCGGACAGGGCGGGCGACACCTTC
few | TRBJ2-1 | TRBD2 | TRBV4-1 | CASSQEAGVSYNEQFF | TGCGCCAGCAGCCAAGAGGCGGGAGTCTCCTACAATGAGCAGTTCTTC
. | TRBJ1-5 | . | TRBV2 | CASSEGGNQPQHF | TGTGCCAGCAGTGAAGGGGGTAATCAGCCCCAGCATTTT
. | TRBJ1-2 | . | TRBV5-4 | CASSSGIVYGYTF | TGTGCCAGCAGCTCCGGGATCGTCTATGGCTACACCTTC
. | TRBJ2-3 | . | TRBV4-2 | CASSQDFFLAISTDTQYF | TGTGCCAGCAGCCAAGATTTTTTCCTAGCGATTAGCACAGATACGCAGTATTTT